Below, one T cell receptor (beta chain) is given with its context. Each donor was nominally healthy when sampled (though unrecorded immune exposures were likely). The data were obtained in a study of cytomegalovirus exposure and HLA in healthy donors. The CDR3 loop spans 15 amino acids. V lost 5 bases and J lost 1; bases outside the gene matches: 8. Germline lookup yields CDR1 SEHNR and CDR2 FQNEAQ (reference sequence). The PCR contained 60 Vbeta and 13 Jbeta primers. Data came from immunoSEQ multiplex PCR; TCRdb stores just in-frame clones and leaves some out. The repertoire includes nearly 200,000 clones, about three quarters of them detected once, and approximately 2.1% sits in the top ten.

This TCR was sampled from a woman in her 30s in good health and CMV-seropositive. The chain uses TRBV7-9 and TRBJ2-7; 7 positions agree with TRBD2. Material for sequencing was PBMCs. This CDR3 reads CASSPGASGSYEQYF. The CDR3 nucleotides read TGTGCCAGCAGCCCCGGCGCTAGCGGATCCTACGAGCAGTACTTC.